Below are 25 T cell receptor beta chains sequenced from a single sample in a study of blood T cell repertoires in COVID-19. Generated by immunoSEQ multiplex PCR, the TCRdb table keeps only in-frame clones and is missing some. This table holds a few hundred thousand clones, around nine tenths found once. Specimen: peripheral blood. The receptor source for this set is a man in his fifties or sixties who had recovered from COVID-19.

The chain carries TRBV27 and TRBJ1-6; 11 bases agree with TRBD1. The CDR3 length is 16 residues. The ends lost 5 bases at V and 7 bases at J; junction bases unmatched: 7. CDR1 and CDR2 from the germline V gene are MNHEY and SMNVEV (reference sequence). The CDR3 DNA reads as TGTGCCAGCAGTCCGCGGACAGGGGGCCGGAATTCACCCCTCCACTTT. Encoded protein: CASSPRTGGRNSPLHF.

This sequence joins TRBV2 and TRBJ1-2; possibly TRBD1 for D (6 bases). Trimming took off 9 bases at V and 4 bases at J, with 12 bases between the two ends. The CDR3 has 12 amino acids. Germline V CDR1 and CDR2: SNHLY, FYNNEI. CDR3 residues: CASRQGIYGYTF. The DNA for the CDR3 is TGTGCCAGTAGGCAGGGGATCTATGGCTACACCTTC.

Comment on this clone: This CDR3 is also generated by other DNA sequences in the sample. This chain uses TRBV5-4 with TRBJ2-3, with TRBD2 as a possible D gene (5 bases). Trimming removed 4 bases from V and 3 bases from J, with 12 bases in between. The CDR3 is 14 amino acids. CDR1 and CDR2 (germline): SGHNT, YYREEE (reference sequence). This CDR3 reads CASSPSGGTDTQYF. The CDR3 coding sequence is TGTGCCAGCAGCCCCTCGGGCGGGACAGATACGCAGTATTTT.

This sequence joins TRBV5-8 and TRBJ2-1; 13 bases fit TRBD2. This CDR3 has 15 residues. Looked up from germline, CDR1 is SGHTS and CDR2 is YDEGEE. Germline trimming cut 4 bases from V and 5 bases from J; bases unmatched to any gene: 3. In DNA form, the CDR3 reads TGTGCCAGCAGCCTAGGGACTAGCGGGGACAATGAGCAGTTCTTC. It is translated as CASSLGTSGDNEQFF.

The table lists this clone with a count of one. This chain links TRBV7-9 with TRBJ1-3; a possible D gene is TRBD1 (5 bases). Germline V CDR1 and CDR2: SEHNR, FQNEAQ (reference sequence). This CDR3 is built from 15 residues. V lost 5 bases, J lost 1 base, and 12 bases lay in between. CDR3 nucleotides: TGTGCCAGCAGCCCCGTGACAGTATCTGGAAACACCATATATTTT. Protein: CASSPVTVSGNTIYF.

The V call is TRBV20-1, the J call TRBJ1-2; 7 nucleotides match TRBD1. Germline lookup yields CDR1 DFQATT and CDR2 SNEGSKA (reference sequence). Germline trimming cut 8 bases from V and 7 bases from J; bases unmatched to any gene: 7. This CDR3 is 11 amino acids long. CDR3 sequence (DNA): TGCAGTCCCCGGGGACAGAGTGGCTACACCTTC. As protein: CSPRGQSGYTF.

V is TRBV12-5 and J is TRBJ1-1; 7 bases fit TRBD1. The CDR3 covers 16 residues. Germline assignment: CDR1 LGHNT and CDR2 FRNRAP. The trim removed 7 bases at V and 5 bases at J, leaving 16 bases unmatched. For the CDR3, the DNA is TGTGCTAGTGCCCTGGTACACGGAGGGGGCAGTACTGAAGCTTTCTTT. It is translated as CASALVHGGGSTEAFF.

V is TRBV19 and J is TRBJ1-2; D is ambiguous. This CDR3 region has 14 residues. The V gene's germline CDR1 is LNHDA and CDR2 SQIVND (reference sequence). Trimming cost V 7 bases and J 5 bases, with 17 bases left between them. The CDR3 here is CASTIPVSPYGYTF. The DNA for the CDR3 is TGTGCCAGTACCATACCAGTTTCCCCATATGGCTACACCTTC.

V and J are TRBV19 and TRBJ2-1; 10 nucleotides match TRBD1. The CDR3 totals 15 residues. Trimming at V came to 3 bases and at J to 8 bases, leaving 7 bases not matched to a gene. CDR1 is LNHDA and CDR2 is SQIVND in the germline V gene (reference sequence). The CDR3 DNA reads as TGTGCCAGTAGTATTATGGGACAGGGGTACCATGAGCAGTTCTTC. This translates into CASSIMGQGYHEQFF.

A single count supports this clone. The chain employs TRBV12-5 and TRBJ2-5, with a possible D match to TRBD2 (5 bases). The V gene's germline CDR1 is LGHNT and CDR2 FRNRAP. This CDR3 spans 12 amino acids. Trimming cost V 2 bases and J 5 bases, with 6 bases left between them. CDR3 in DNA: TGTGCTAGTGGTTTGTCGGGGGAGACCCAGTACTTC. This encodes CASGLSGETQYF.

As concerns this clone: The same CDR3 can be traced to other DNA sequences in this sample. The rearrangement joins TRBV28 to TRBJ2-1; the D is unclear. Trimming pared 6 bases from V and 8 bases from J, leaving 11 bases between. The CDR3 is 12 amino acids. The germline gives CDR1 MDHEN, CDR2 SYDVKM. The DNA for the CDR3 is TGTGCCAGCAGCTTGCTAGGCTATGAGCAGTTCTTC. This encodes CASSLLGYEQFF.

The chain carries TRBV19 and TRBJ2-2; 8 nucleotides match TRBD1. V lost 1 base, J lost 3 bases, and 1 base stayed unmatched. The length of the CDR3 is 15 residues. Germline values: CDR1 LNHDA, CDR2 SQIVND (reference sequence). The CDR3 spells CASSIGQGHTGELFF. CDR3 in DNA: TGTGCCAGTAGTATAGGACAGGGGCACACCGGGGAGCTGTTTTTT.

Written as DNA, the CDR3 is TGTGCCTGGAGTTTGCGGGGGGGAATAATAGATACGCAGTATTTT. Translating it yields CAWSLRGGIIDTQYF. The chain is built from TRBV30 and TRBJ2-3, with TRBD2 identical over 9 bases. Germline V CDR1 and CDR2: GTSNPN, SVGIG (reference sequence). CDR3 length equals 15 residues. V was pared by 2 bases and J by 5 bases, with 8 bases of the junction left unmatched.

The chain links TRBV19 to TRBJ1-3; D is undetermined. The V gene lost 3 bases and the J gene lost 0 bases, with 9 bases spanning the gap. This CDR3 region has 15 residues. The germline CDR1 and CDR2 sequences are LNHDA and SQIVND (reference sequence). The CDR3 DNA sequence: TGTGCCAGTAGTATCTCTTGGAGCTCTGGAAACACCATATATTTT. Translated: CASSISWSSGNTIYF. Full variable domain (missing parts from reference TRBV19 and TRBJ1-3): DGGITQSPKYLFRKEGQNVTLSCEQNLNHDAMYWYRQDPGQGLRLIYYSQIVNDFQKGDIAEGYSVSREKKESFPLTVTSAQKNPTAFYLCASSISWSSGNTIYFGEGSWLTVV.

The genes are TRBV5-1 and TRBJ2-5; D is possibly TRBD1 (5 bases). V was shortened by 1 base and J by 5 bases, with 12 bases between the two germline ends. This CDR3 contains 14 residues. CDR1 is SGHRS and CDR2 is YFSETQ in the germline V gene. The CDR3 here is CASSLSTGWETQYF. The CDR3, as DNA: TGCGCCAGCAGCTTGTCTACAGGTTGGGAGACCCAGTACTTC.

V gene TRBV30 combines with J gene TRBJ2-6, with a possible D match to TRBD2 (5 bases). The CDR3 is 15 amino acids. Trimming left V 5 bases short and J 1 base short, with 12 bases between. The germline CDR1 and CDR2 sequences are GTSNPN and SVGIG (reference sequence). This CDR3 reads CAWDGIGSGANVLTF. Here the CDR3 DNA reads TGTGCCTGGGACGGGATTGGGTCTGGGGCCAACGTCCTGACTTTC.

This rearrangement joins TRBV5-5 to TRBJ2-1, with TRBD2 matching over 7 bases. The V and J ends lost 0 bases and 7 bases, in that order; junction bases with no gene match: 10. CDR3 size: 16 residues. Germline V CDR1 and CDR2: SGHKS, YYEKEE (reference sequence). The CDR3 DNA is TGTGCCAGCAGCTTGGTGCGGGACTTGGGAGGGAATGAGCAGTTCTTC. Residues: CASSLVRDLGGNEQFF. Based on the CDR3 plus reference TRBV5-5 and TRBJ2-1, the full variable domain is DAGVTQSPTHLIKTRGQQVTLRCSPISGHKSVSWYQQVLGQGPQFIFQYYEKEERGRGNFPDRFSARQFPNYSSELNVNALLLGDSALYLCASSLVRDLGGNEQFFGPGTRLTVL.

The V and J genes are TRBV6-5 and TRBJ2-7; the D gene is possibly TRBD2 (6 bases). This CDR3 contains 15 residues. The germline gives CDR1 MNHEY, CDR2 SVGAGI. The V end lost 6 bases, the J end lost 7 bases, and 22 bases lay between the germline ends. The CDR3 coding sequence is TGTGCCAGCAGCCCGCGGGGCATGGGGTACGGGGAGCAGTACTTC. Translated, it gives CASSPRGMGYGEQYF.

CDR3 bases: TGTGCCAGCAGCTTACGGGTACGGATTGCAACTAATGAAAAACTGTTTTTT. Amino acids: CASSLRVRIATNEKLFF. The chain employs TRBV7-8 and TRBJ1-4; D ambiguous. CDR3 length equals 17 residues. CDR1 is SGHVS and CDR2 is FQNEAQ in the germline V gene. Deletions cut 2 bases from V and 0 bases from J, with 13 bases between.

This rearrangement joins TRBV5-1 to TRBJ1-1; D call uncertain. CDR3 length equals 15 residues. The ends were cut back, 5 bases at V and 2 bases at J, with 16 bases in the middle. In germline, CDR1 is SGHRS, CDR2 YFSETQ. This CDR3 reads CASSPIILTNTEAFF. In DNA form, the CDR3 reads TGCGCCAGCAGTCCGATAATCCTCACTAACACTGAAGCTTTCTTT.

A single count supports this clone. The chain carries TRBV28 and TRBJ1-2; 7 bases match TRBD1. V was clipped by 2 bases and J by 4 bases; unmatched bases: 10. The CDR3 is made up of 16 amino acids. Germline CDR1 reads MDHEN; CDR2 reads SYDVKM. The DNA for the CDR3 is TGTGCCAGCAGTTTAATAGGGGGCCCAGCCGGCTATGGCTACACCTTC. Its translation: CASSLIGGPAGYGYTF.

The V and J genes are TRBV9 and TRBJ1-3; D is perhaps TRBD1 (5 bases). The CDR3 is 16 amino acids. Germline values: CDR1 SGDLS, CDR2 YYNGEE. V lost 0 bases and J 4 bases, leaving 14 bases between the germline ends. The CDR3 DNA is TGTGCCAGCAGCGTAGTACAGGAGCCCCTCGGAAACACCATATATTTT. Amino acids: CASSVVQEPLGNTIYF. Drawing the rest from reference TRBV9 and TRBJ1-3, the complete variable domain is DSGVTQTPKHLITATGQRVTLRCSPRSGDLSVYWYQQSLDQGLQFLIQYYNGEERAKGNILERFSAQQFPDLHSELNLSSLELGDSALYFCASSVVQEPLGNTIYFGEGSWLTVV.

The rearrangement joins TRBV11-1 to TRBJ2-3; TRBD2 is a possible D gene (7 bases). Germline V lookup: CDR1 SGHAT, CDR2 FQDESV (reference sequence). CDR3 length equals 16 residues. The ends were cut back, 5 bases at V and 0 bases at J, with 15 bases in the middle. The CDR3 region is CASSLNGGASTDTQYF. For the CDR3, the DNA is TGTGCCAGCAGCCTAAATGGGGGGGCGAGCACAGATACGCAGTATTTT.

The chain has TRBV5-1 and TRBJ2-1; TRBD1 is a possible D gene (5 bases). V was cut by 7 bases and J by 1 base, with 18 bases left in between. Germline V gene data show CDR1 as SGHRS and CDR2 as YFSETQ. The CDR3 consists of 16 residues. The CDR3 region has the DNA TGCGCCAGCCGCTCTGGGCAGGGTGGTTCCTACAATGAGCAGTTCTTC. Its translation: CASRSGQGGSYNEQFF.

The J gene is TRBJ2-7, the V gene TRBV30; the match to TRBD2 covers 12 bases. The CDR3 totals 15 residues. V was clipped by 1 base and J by 3 bases; unmatched bases: 4. Germline-derived CDR1 and CDR2 are GTSNPN and SVGIG (reference sequence). The CDR3 region has the DNA TGTGCCTGGAGTGCAGGACTAGCGGGGATCTACGAGCAGTACTTC. Amino acid sequence: CAWSAGLAGIYEQYF.